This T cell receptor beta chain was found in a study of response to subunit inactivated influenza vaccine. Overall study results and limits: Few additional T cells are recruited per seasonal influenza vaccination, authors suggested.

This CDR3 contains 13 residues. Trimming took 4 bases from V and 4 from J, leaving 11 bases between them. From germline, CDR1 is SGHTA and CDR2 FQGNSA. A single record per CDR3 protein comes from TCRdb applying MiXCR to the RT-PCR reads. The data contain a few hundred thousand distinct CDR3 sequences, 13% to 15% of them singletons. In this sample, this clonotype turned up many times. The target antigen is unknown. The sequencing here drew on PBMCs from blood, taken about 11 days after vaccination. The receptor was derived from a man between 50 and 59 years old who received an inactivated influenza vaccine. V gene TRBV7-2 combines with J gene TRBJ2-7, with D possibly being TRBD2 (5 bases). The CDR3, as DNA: TGTGCCAGCAGCTACCGGGATGAATACGAGCAGTACTTC. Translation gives CASSYRDEYEQYF.